This is a list of T cell receptor beta chains from one sample in a study of blood T cells in healthy people across ages. MiXCR was run by TCRdb on the 5' RACE reads, yielding one entry per CDR3 protein. The table includes approximately 360,000 distinct CDR3 sequences, about half detected once. The sample was blood. These receptors came from a man in his 60s in good health. The CDR3 runs from the conserved cysteine through the conserved F or W. A D gene is named only where the DNA matches it firmly. Some rows mark clone size as missing; the rest say once, few, many or name a class of expanded clone.

CDR3: CASRSTGSDTQYF; J: TRBJ2-3; size: -; V: TRBV6-6; D: -
CDR3: CASQGQGSGLNYGYTF; J: TRBJ1-2; size: -; V: TRBV6-1; D: TRBD1
CDR3: CASSPIAGARTDTQYF; J: TRBJ2-3; size: -; V: TRBV28; D: -
CDR3: CSARPTGLAGGREQFF; J: TRBJ2-1; size: -; V: TRBV20-1; D: TRBD2
CDR3: CSARAGQASTQYF; J: TRBJ2-3; size: -; V: TRBV20-1; D: -
CDR3: CASSRGQVNTEAFF; J: TRBJ1-1; size: -; V: TRBV12-3/TRBV12-4; D: TRBD1
CDR3: CASSLRAGFNYGYTF; J: TRBJ1-2; size: -; V: TRBV5-1; D: -
CDR3: CSAVGLGEQFF; J: TRBJ2-1; size: once; V: TRBV20-1; D: -
CDR3: CASSPYNTDTQYF; J: TRBJ2-3; size: few; V: TRBV6-5; D: -
CDR3: CVSSLKGADYGYTF; J: TRBJ1-2; size: -; V: TRBV7-6; D: -
CDR3: CSVVRQGEQYF; J: TRBJ2-7; size: -; V: TRBV29-1; D: TRBD1
CDR3: CASSDRGHSTDTQYF; J: TRBJ2-3; size: -; V: TRBV6-4; D: -
CDR3: CASSQEGRGNTEAFF; J: TRBJ1-1; size: few; V: TRBV14; D: -
CDR3: CASSQLIRTSEQYF; J: TRBJ2-7; size: many; V: TRBV4-2; D: TRBD2
CDR3: CSADHVDTQYF; J: TRBJ2-3; size: -; V: TRBV20-1; D: -
CDR3: CASSPGQGPVTEAFF; J: TRBJ1-1; size: once; V: TRBV9; D: TRBD1
CDR3: CASSLGGSEDTQYF; J: TRBJ2-3; size: -; V: TRBV5-1; D: -
CDR3: CASRLGYQPQHF; J: TRBJ1-5; size: -; V: TRBV6-1; D: -
CDR3: CASRRQVGSYEQYF; J: TRBJ2-7; size: -; V: TRBV6-5; D: -
CDR3: CASSFGGAGYEQYF; J: TRBJ2-7; size: few; V: TRBV5-4; D: TRBD2
CDR3: CASRSQGQRALVQYF; J: TRBJ2-4; size: -; V: TRBV28; D: -
CDR3: CASSLDRRSYEQYF; J: TRBJ2-7; size: few; V: TRBV6-1; D: TRBD1
CDR3: CASSLAGDRVYGYTF; J: TRBJ1-2; size: few; V: TRBV27; D: -
CDR3: CASSTSGPTPYNEQFF; J: TRBJ2-1; size: -; V: TRBV7-9; D: TRBD2
CDR3: CASSLVGGNTEAFF; J: TRBJ1-1; size: few; V: TRBV5-4; D: -
CDR3: CSARGLDFVTDTQYF; J: TRBJ2-3; size: -; V: TRBV20-1; D: TRBD2
CDR3: CASSLSLAADTQYF; J: TRBJ2-3; size: once; V: TRBV7-9; D: TRBD2
CDR3: CSVQEGYGYTF; J: TRBJ1-2; size: -; V: TRBV29-1; D: -
CDR3: CASSLLGDSYEQYF; J: TRBJ2-7; size: -; V: TRBV3-1; D: TRBD1
CDR3: CASASTGSLTDTQYF; J: TRBJ2-3; size: -; V: TRBV6-1; D: -
CDR3: CSASPYNYGYTF; J: TRBJ1-2; size: -; V: TRBV20-1; D: -
CDR3: CASSPRNREKLFF; J: TRBJ1-4; size: -; V: TRBV12-3/TRBV12-4; D: -
CDR3: CASTAASNQPQHF; J: TRBJ1-5; size: -; V: TRBV10-2; D: -
CDR3: CASSIQGARTGAMDTQYF; J: TRBJ2-3; size: -; V: TRBV19; D: TRBD1
CDR3: CASSLAQGVGEAFF; J: TRBJ1-1; size: once; V: TRBV5-1; D: -
CDR3: CAGSTNPGNQETQYF; J: TRBJ2-5; size: -; V: TRBV7-7; D: -
CDR3: CAISEGIGDEQYF; J: -; size: -; V: TRBV10-3; D: -
CDR3: CSARVASGEQYF; J: TRBJ2-4; size: few; V: TRBV20-1; D: -
CDR3: CASSHRDARYGYTF; J: TRBJ1-2; size: -; V: TRBV2; D: -
CDR3: CASSRRRTGGWNEQFF; J: TRBJ2-1; size: -; V: TRBV4-3; D: TRBD1
CDR3: CASSGDSTTDTQYF; J: TRBJ2-3; size: -; V: TRBV10-1; D: -
CDR3: CASSLGQESYNKQFF; J: TRBJ2-1; size: -; V: TRBV7-8; D: -
CDR3: CASSLWGGTGYDYGYTF; J: TRBJ1-2; size: -; V: TRBV7-2; D: TRBD1
CDR3: CASREWRSTSETQYF; J: TRBJ2-5; size: -; V: TRBV2; D: -
CDR3: CASSQVQSTDTQYF; J: TRBJ2-3; size: -; V: TRBV4-2; D: -
CDR3: CASSDSGGKETQYF; J: TRBJ2-5; size: few; V: TRBV10-1; D: TRBD2
CDR3: CASTRQKSSYNSPLHF; J: TRBJ1-6; size: once; V: TRBV6-5; D: -
CDR3: CASSWGYTDTQYF; J: TRBJ2-3; size: -; V: TRBV27; D: -
CDR3: CASSSDRGGTQYF; J: TRBJ2-5; size: -; V: TRBV6-5; D: TRBD1